These 22 T cell receptor beta chains came from one sample sequenced in a study of shared clonotypes between healthy human individuals. Libraries were prepared by immunoSEQ multiplex PCR; TCRdb keeps only in-frame clonotypes and omits some of them. The sample comprises 1,100,000 or so clones, around three quarters of which are singletons, and under 0.6% rests with the top ten. The sample comprised memory CD4+ T cells from PBMCs. Regarding subset: CD45RA-negative fraction. These receptors were taken from a man aged 18 to 35 in good health. Some clones in this sample may be carry-over from other donors' samples.

This rearrangement joins TRBV5-3 to TRBJ2-7; 14 bases are a match to TRBD2. TRBV5-3 is identified as an open reading frame with a role that is uncertain. The junction had 5 bases not matched to a gene; V was cut back by 3 bases and J by 6 bases. The CDR3 loop spans 15 amino acids. The chain's CDR3 is CARSWGLAGDCEQYF. For the CDR3, the DNA is TGTGCCAGAAGCTGGGGACTAGCGGGAGACTGCGAGCAGTACTTC.

A note on this clone: A far more abundant clone sits one base away, making this likely a read error. This sample includes further DNA sequences coding for the same CDR3. The DNA of the CDR3 is TGCAGCGTTGAAGTAGGGCTGGGAAACACCATATATTTT. It encodes CSVEVGLGNTIYF. The chain links TRBV29-1 to TRBJ1-3; D unresolved. This CDR3 contains 13 residues. The V end lost 1 base, the J end lost 4 bases, and 8 bases lay between the germline ends. Germline V gene lookup returns CDR1 SQVTM and CDR2 ANQGSEA.

This chain connects TRBV28 to TRBJ2-7, with 11 bases that match TRBD1. Germline-derived CDR1 and CDR2 are MDHEN and SYDVKM. The V segment lost 6 bases and the J segment 7 bases; nucleotides outside the gene matches: 14. The CDR3 extends over 16 amino acids. DNA for the CDR3: TGTGCCAGCAGATCAACCGGGACAGGGGGGTATCGGGAGCAGTACTTC. The encoded protein is CASRSTGTGGYREQYF.

This clone was observed a handful of times. The chain is built from TRBV2 and TRBJ1-4, with D possibly being TRBD1 (6 bases). The CDR3 totals 16 residues. Germline-derived CDR1 and CDR2 are SNHLY and FYNNEI. Trimming took off 7 bases at V and 8 bases at J, with 23 bases between the two ends. The CDR3 is CASTINLGGDAEKLFF. The CDR3 DNA reads TGTGCCAGCACCATAAACCTGGGGGGCGATGCGGAAAAACTGTTTTTT.

The chain joins TRBV25-1 to TRBJ2-3; D assignment may be TRBD1 or TRBD2 (5 bases each). Germline values: CDR1 MGHDK, CDR2 SYGVNS. The CDR3 has 13 residues. Trimming removed 8 bases at V and 4 bases at J, with 13 bases between. CDR3 sequence: CASGLGVPDTQYF. CDR3 DNA sequence: TGTGCCAGCGGCCTGGGGGTTCCAGATACGCAGTATTTT.

This clone turned up a few times. This chain joins TRBV18 and TRBJ1-1; 7 bases fit TRBD1. Unmatched junction bases numbered 4, after V lost 3 bases and J lost 3 bases. The V gene's germline CDR1 is KGHSH and CDR2 LQKENI. CDR3 size: 14 residues. CDR3 in amino acids: CASSPSTGDTEAFF. DNA of the CDR3: TGTGCCAGCTCACCTTCAACAGGGGACACTGAAGCTTTCTTT.

This clone appeared a single time. The chain joins TRBV7-9 to TRBJ1-2; D perhaps matches TRBD1 (6 bases). The CDR3 loop spans 14 amino acids. Germline V CDR1 and CDR2: SEHNR, FQNEAQ (reference sequence). V was shortened by 5 bases and J by 11 bases, with 21 bases between the two germline ends. This CDR3 reads CASSVIGGEAGYTF. The CDR3 coding sequence is TGTGCCAGCAGCGTCATCGGGGGCGAAGCTGGTTACACCTTC.

The chain carries TRBV6-1 and TRBJ1-1, with D unclear. The CDR3 consists of 12 residues. The V end was cut by 3 bases, the J end by 10 bases, with 12 bases between. Germline-derived CDR1 and CDR2 are MNHNS and SASEGT. In DNA, the CDR3 is TGTGCCAGCAGTGATGACGGCCCCCGAGCTTTCTTT. It yields the protein CASSDDGPRAFF.

This clone was detected only once. The chain has TRBV5-1 and TRBJ2-5, with 13 bases matching TRBD2. The CDR3 is 18 residues long. Per the germline V gene, CDR1 is SGHRS and CDR2 is YFSETQ. Losses at the gene ends were 5 bases for V and 0 bases for J; bases not matched to a gene: 10. CDR3 sequence reads: CASRAGTSGIGYQETQYF. CDR3 DNA sequence: TGCGCCAGCAGGGCTGGGACTAGCGGGATAGGGTACCAAGAGACCCAGTACTTC.

Only one count was recorded for this clone. The chain uses TRBV15 and TRBJ1-4; 7 bases align to TRBD1. This CDR3 comprises 16 residues. Germline V CDR1 and CDR2: LNHNV, YYDKDF (reference sequence). The ends lost 2 bases at V and 5 bases at J; junction bases unmatched: 8. CDR3 loop: CATSRSRDSLNEKLFF. The CDR3 nucleotides read TGTGCCACCAGCAGATCCCGGGACAGCTTAAATGAAAAACTGTTTTTT.

The V and J genes are TRBV28 and TRBJ1-1, with D possibly being TRBD1 (5 bases). Looked up from germline, CDR1 is MDHEN and CDR2 is SYDVKM. This CDR3 comprises 14 residues. V dropped 8 bases and J dropped 1 base, with 14 bases sitting between them. The CDR3 here is CASGLGQGNTEAFF. CDR3 coding DNA: TGTGCCAGCGGCCTGGGGCAGGGGAACACTGAAGCTTTCTTT. The variable domain in full, with the rest retrieved from reference TRBV28 and TRBJ1-1, is DVKVTQSSRYLVKRTGEKVFLECVQDMDHENMFWYRQDPGLGLRLIYFSYDVKMKEKGDIPEGYSVSREKKERFSLILESASTNQTSMYLCASGLGQGNTEAFFGQGTRLTVV.

The chain combines TRBV7-9 with TRBJ1-1; D is unclear. This CDR3 is built from 14 residues. The germline V gene has CDR1 SEHNR and CDR2 FQNEAQ (reference sequence). V was cut by 5 bases and J by 5 bases, with 15 bases left in between. CDR3 amino acids: CASSPHTGKTEAFF. The DNA of the CDR3 is TGTGCCAGCAGCCCCCATACGGGGAAAACTGAAGCTTTCTTT. Full variable domain (rest looked up from reference TRBV7-9 and TRBJ1-1): DTGVSQNPRHKITKRGQNVTFRCDPISEHNRLYWYRQTLGQGPEFLTYFQNEAQLEKSRLLSDRFSAERPKGSFSTLEIQRTEQGDSAMYLCASSPHTGKTEAFFGQGTRLTVV.

This rearrangement joins TRBV30 to TRBJ1-4; D is unclear. Germline V gene sequence: CDR1 GTSNPN, CDR2 SVGIG (reference sequence). Trimming left V 6 bases short and J 2 bases short, with 13 bases between. This CDR3 is built from 14 residues. The CDR3 is CACPVGSTNEKLFF. The DNA for the CDR3 is TGTGCCTGTCCAGTCGGGTCCACTAATGAAAAACTGTTTTTT.

The chain combines TRBV10-3 with TRBJ2-7, with TRBD2 matching 7 bases. The CDR3 totals 12 residues. J was trimmed by 10 bases and V by 10 bases; bases with no gene match: 13. Germline CDR1 is ENHRY and CDR2 is SYGVKD. The chain's CDR3 is CASGPGDYGQYF. CDR3 in DNA: TGTGCCAGTGGGCCGGGGGACTACGGACAGTACTTC.

The CDR3 sequence: CASSLGTGRWEQYF. The CDR3 DNA follows: TGTGCCAGCAGCCTTGGGACAGGAAGGTGGGAGCAGTACTTC. The chain carries TRBV7-2 and TRBJ2-7, with 8 bases identical to TRBD1. Germline V lookup: CDR1 SGHTA, CDR2 FQGNSA. The CDR3 contains 14 residues. V shed 5 bases, J shed 7 bases, and the junction held 10 bases outside the gene matches.

This clone was observed many times. The sample contains more than one DNA sequence encoding this CDR3. The CDR3 region is CAWSRAGNQPQHF. For the CDR3, the DNA is TGTGCCTGGAGTAGGGCAGGGAATCAGCCCCAGCATTTT. This chain connects TRBV30 to TRBJ1-5, with D perhaps TRBD1 (5 bases). With 2 bases removed from V and 4 bases from J, the gap between germline ends came to 9 bases. Per germline, CDR1 GTSNPN and CDR2 SVGIG (reference sequence). CDR3 length equals 13 residues.

This chain uses TRBV18 with TRBJ2-3, with 8 bases that match TRBD1. V shed 3 bases and J 2 bases; nucleotides not matched to a gene: 4. The germline CDR1 and CDR2 sequences are KGHSH and LQKENI. The CDR3 sequence is 15 residues long. CDR3 sequence: CASSPKDRDTDTQYF. The DNA of the CDR3 is TGTGCCAGCTCACCGAAGGACAGGGACACAGATACGCAGTATTTT.

The chain couples TRBV4-3 to TRBJ1-2; D is unclear. The CDR3 is made up of 15 amino acids. Per the germline V gene, CDR1 is LGHNA and CDR2 is YSLEER. Between the trimmed V and J ends, which lost 0 bases and 8 bases, there was a span of 16 bases. Here the CDR3 reads CASSQDYRALRGYTF. The CDR3 nucleotides are TGCGCCAGCAGCCAAGATTATCGGGCTTTGCGGGGCTACACCTTC.

The CDR3 DNA follows: TGTGCCAGCAGCGGGGGACAGCTTCTGGGAGGCAACACCATATATTTT. Residues: CASSGGQLLGGNTIYF. The chain recombines TRBV21-1 with TRBJ1-3; the table gives TRBD1 as D, unverified against the DNA. TRBV21-1 is a listed pseudogene. The CDR3 is made up of 16 amino acids.

The chain recombines TRBV2 with TRBJ2-7, with 9 bases lining up with TRBD2. The V gene's germline CDR1 is SNHLY and CDR2 FYNNEI. J was trimmed by 3 bases and V by 5 bases; bases with no gene match: 11. The CDR3 is 16 residues long. The CDR3 is CASSPLAGPPGYEQYF. The CDR3 coding sequence is TGTGCCAGCAGTCCTCTAGCGGGACCTCCTGGCTACGAGCAGTACTTC. The variable domain in full, completed from reference TRBV2 and TRBJ2-7, reads EPEVTQTPSHQVTQMGQEVILRCVPISNHLYFYWYRQILGQKVEFLVSFYNNEISEKSEIFDDQFSVERPDGSNFTLKIRSTKLEDSAMYFCASSPLAGPPGYEQYFGPGTRLTVT.

The rearrangement links TRBV27 to TRBJ2-7; TRBD1 aligns across 10 bases. The CDR3 extends over 14 amino acids. V trimming: 6 bases; J trimming: 3 bases; junction bases outside the gene matches: 5. Per the germline V gene, CDR1 is MNHEY and CDR2 is SMNVEV (reference sequence). The CDR3 here is CASSSGQGFYEQYF. The CDR3 coding sequence is TGTGCCAGCAGCTCGGGACAGGGGTTCTACGAGCAGTACTTC.

The chain uses TRBV14 and TRBJ2-1; 10 bases match TRBD2. This CDR3 has 15 residues. Trimming took 3 bases from V and 4 from J; bases not matched to a gene: 3. Germline-derived CDR1 and CDR2 are SGHDN and FVKESK. For the CDR3, the DNA is TGTGCCAGCAGCCATCCTAGCGGGGGATACAATGAGCAGTTCTTC. Encoded protein: CASSHPSGGYNEQFF.